The 28 T cell receptor beta chains below were found in one sample sequenced in a study of CD8+CD57+ T cells in acquired aplastic anemia. For CDR3 and TCR beta VDJ profiling, genomic DNA was the template used. From the reads, TCRdb called clonotypes with MiXCR, one entry per CDR3 protein. The sample holds approximately 260,000 distinct CDR3 sequences, 70% to 85% seen once. For sequencing, patients were chosen who had shown expansion of CD8+CD57+ cells by flow cytometry. The sample was sorted CD4+, CD8+, or CD8+CD57+ T cells (not recorded which) from PBMCs. The origin of the receptors is a human donor with aplastic anemia.

This clonotype was recorded once. At one boundary the junction diverges from the germline segment, which might be a read error. V usage is TRBV25-1 and J usage is TRBJ2-3; 7 positions agree with TRBD1. The CDR3 runs to 15 residues. Germline lookup yields CDR1 MGHDK and CDR2 SYGVNS. In DNA form, the CDR3 reads TGTGCCAGCAGTGCCGTAGGACAGGCCAGAGATACGCAGTATTTC. Its protein product is CASSAVGQARDTQYF.

This clonotype was seen a single time. The V call is TRBV7-9, the J call TRBJ1-1; D is unresolved. Trimming removed 2 bases from V and 11 bases from J, with 18 bases in between. This CDR3 spans 14 amino acids. CDR1 and CDR2 from the germline V gene are SEHNR and FQNEAQ (reference sequence). CDR3 amino acids: CASSLSRQNYDAFF. The CDR3 nucleotides are TGTGCCAGCAGCTTAAGTCGTCAGAACTATGATGCTTTCTTT. Full variable domain (rest looked up from reference TRBV7-9 and TRBJ1-1): DTGVSQNPRHKITKRGQNVTFRCDPISEHNRLYWYRQTLGQGPEFLTYFQNEAQLEKSRLLSDRFSAERPKGSFSTLEIQRTEQGDSAMYLCASSLSRQNYDAFFGQGTRLTVV.

This chain joins TRBV7-9 and TRBJ2-6; 8 positions agree with TRBD2. V lost 3 bases to trimming and J lost 16 bases; unmatched junction nucleotides: 17. This CDR3 has 16 residues. Germline V gives CDR1 SEHNR, CDR2 FQNEAQ (reference sequence). The CDR3 reads CASSFVAGTTYEQLTF. The CDR3 coding sequence is TGTGCCAGCAGCTTCGTAGCGGGAACGACCTACGAGCAGCTGACTTTC. Drawing the rest from reference TRBV7-9 and TRBJ2-6, the complete variable domain is DTGVSQNPRHKITKRGQNVTFRCDPISEHNRLYWYRQTLGQGPEFLTYFQNEAQLEKSRLLSDRFSAERPKGSFSTLEIQRTEQGDSAMYLCASSFVAGTTYEQLTFGAGSRLTVL.

This clonotype appeared once. The chain combines TRBV25-1 with TRBJ2-7; 8 bases align to TRBD1. V was pared by 6 bases and J by 0 bases, with 13 bases of the junction left unmatched. The CDR3 consists of 17 residues. CDR1 and CDR2 from the germline V gene are MGHDK and SYGVNS. The CDR3 loop is CASSLGRAGGFSYEQYF. CDR3 nucleotides: TGTGCCAGCAGCTTAGGGCGTGCAGGGGGCTTCTCCTACGAGCAGTACTTC.

The rearrangement uses TRBV2 and TRBJ2-7; TRBD1 might be the D (5 bases). The CDR3 loop spans 12 amino acids. Germline CDR1 reads SNHLY; CDR2 reads FYNNEI. V was pared by 8 bases and J by 4 bases, with 12 bases between. Here the CDR3 DNA reads TGTGCCAGCGGAAGACAGTCATACGAGCAGTACTTC. It specifies CASGRQSYEQYF.

In its sample, this clonotype was seen once. Because the CDR3 is missing its conserved closing phenylalanine or tryptophan, this is likely a read error. The DNA is omitted, as the CDR3 cannot be located on it reliably, and the CDR3 follows TCRdb's listing. V gene TRBV2 combines with J gene TRBJ1-2. The CDR3 extends over 16 residues, inclusive of both ends. Looked up from germline, CDR1 is SNHLY and CDR2 is FYNNEI. The CDR3 loop reads CASSWEDGDKDQFYTP.

Regarding this clonotype: The junction departs from the called germline gene at one end, perhaps through a read error. The rearrangement joins TRBV7-8 to TRBJ2-7, with TRBD2 matching over 10 bases. There are 14 residues in the CDR3. Germline V CDR1 and CDR2: SGHVS, FQNEAQ. CDR3 bases: TGTGCCAGCAGGTTAGCGGGGGGTGACTATGCGCAGTACTTC. It specifies CASRLAGGDYAQYF.

In the case of this clonotype: The junction shows a germline mismatch at one end, possibly a read error. The chain has TRBV7-3 and TRBJ2-5; unclear D gene. This CDR3 is 14 amino acids long. CDR1 SGHTA and CDR2 FQGTGA come from the germline V gene. DNA of the CDR3: TGTGCCACCAGCACCGGCATCGACCACGAGACCCTGTTCTTC. Its protein product is CATSTGIDHETLFF.

Of note for this clonotype: The DNA is left out, because the CDR3 cannot be placed on it with certainty; the CDR3 is given as TCRdb lists it. The chain carries TRBV7-2 and TRBJ2-1; TRBD1 was called by the table and not checked on the DNA. Germline V gives CDR1 SGHTA, CDR2 FQGNSA. The CDR3 comprises 16 residues, both ends counted. Here the CDR3 reads CASSRLEIFGPGTQFF.

Worth noting for this clonotype: As the CDR3 is not closed by the conserved phenylalanine or tryptophan, this likely results from a read error. The DNA is left out, because the CDR3 cannot be placed on it with certainty; the CDR3 is given as TCRdb lists it. The CDR3 region is CASSQGGWQTL. V gene TRBV6-5 combines with J gene TRBJ2-1; the DNA was not compared with TRBD1, the D call given in the table. Germline V gene sequence: CDR1 MNHEY, CDR2 SVGAGI. 11 amino acids form the CDR3, both terminal residues included.

This chain links TRBV5-1 with TRBJ2-7; 7 positions agree with TRBD1. The germline V gene has CDR1 SGHRS and CDR2 YFSETQ. This CDR3 spans 14 amino acids. V was clipped by 4 bases and J by 3 bases; unmatched bases: 7. This chain's CDR3 is CASSLGAGGYEQYF. CDR3 nucleotides: TGCGCCAGCAGCCTGGGGGCAGGGGGCTACGAGCAGTACTTC.

The genes are TRBV9 and TRBJ2-7, with unresolved D. Germline V lookup: CDR1 SGDLS, CDR2 YYNGEE. The CDR3 loop spans 14 amino acids. The CDR3 sequence is CASSVGTARNQPHV. CDR3 DNA: TGTGCCAGCAGCGTAGGGACCGCCCGAAATCAGCCCCACGTC.

For this clonotype: One end of the junction does not line up with germline, which may come from a read error. The chain combines TRBV7-9 with TRBJ1-2; 8 nucleotides line up with TRBD1. The CDR3 runs 15 residues. In germline, CDR1 is SEHNR, CDR2 FQNEAQ (reference sequence). The CDR3 here is CASSLAGGADSGCTF. CDR3 coding DNA: TGTGCCAGCAGCCTGGCAGGGGGCGCCGATTCTGGCTGCACCTTC.

Concerning this clonotype itself: One end of the junction is discordant with germline, which a read error may explain. The chain links TRBV10-3 to TRBJ2-1; D is uncertain. Looked up from germline, CDR1 is ENHRY and CDR2 is SYGVKD. This CDR3 comprises 15 residues. CDR3 nucleotides: TGTGCCATCAGTGTAAAAGGCCAGGCCGACACACCCCTCCACTTC. Its translation is CAISVKGQADTPLHF.

Points on this clonotype: One end of the junction varies from germline; a read error may be responsible. This chain uses TRBV7-2 with TRBJ2-1; TRBD1 matches at 8 bases. The CDR3 loop spans 16 amino acids. The germline V gene has CDR1 SGHTA and CDR2 FQGNSA. CDR3 residues: CASSQGQGALGNEQFF. The CDR3 DNA reads as TGCGCCAGCAGCCAAGGACAGGGAGCCCTGGGGAATGAGCAGTTCTTC.

This chain connects TRBV5-4 to TRBJ2-1, with D possibly TRBD1 on 6 matching bases. V lost 2 bases and J 6 bases, leaving 12 bases between the germline ends. The CDR3 is 14 residues long. CDR1 SGHNT and CDR2 YYREEE come from the germline V gene (reference sequence). The DNA for the CDR3 is TGTGCCAGCAGCTTAGATCTCAGGGGCAATGAGCAGTTCTTC. Protein: CASSLDLRGNEQFF.

In regard to this clonotype: Without the conserved terminal phenylalanine or tryptophan, this CDR3 likely stems from a read error. Because the CDR3's place on the DNA is in doubt, the DNA is left out and the CDR3 is given as listed by TCRdb. V usage is TRBV2 and J usage is TRBJ2-1; TRBD1 is taken as the D call from the table, unchecked against the DNA. Germline CDR1 is SNHLY and CDR2 is FYNNEI. The CDR3 length equals 16 residues, ends included. The CDR3 sequence: CASSDGGRNGQFFQPG.

This clonotype showed up just once. V is TRBV11-1 and J is TRBJ2-7, with 8 positions matching TRBD1. V dropped 5 bases and J dropped 2; count of bases not matched to a gene: 5. Germline CDR1 SGHAT, CDR2 FQDESV (reference sequence). CDR3 length: 14 residues. CDR3 sequence: CASSGQGLAYEQYF. CDR3 in DNA: TGTGCCAGCAGCGGACAGGGCCTAGCCTACGAGCAGTACTTC.

Concerning this clonotype: In this CDR3 the conserved last residue, phenylalanine or tryptophan, is missing, so a read error is likely. It is unclear where the CDR3 begins or ends on the DNA, so no DNA is shown, and the CDR3 is as TCRdb lists it. This chain connects TRBV2 to TRBJ2-3. Germline loops: CDR1 SNHLY, CDR2 FYNNEI. Including both end residues, the CDR3 is 13 amino acids long. The CDR3 loop reads CASRDGCTDTPYY.

This CDR3 reads CASSLDIGTEAFF. The CDR3 DNA sequence: TGTGCCAGCAGCTTGGACATCGGGACTGAAGCTTTCTTT. The rearrangement links TRBV5-5 to TRBJ1-1; D not certain. Trimming cost V 0 bases and J 5 bases, with 8 bases left between them. In germline, CDR1 is SGHKS, CDR2 YYEKEE (reference sequence). The CDR3 has 13 residues.

The chain is built from TRBV11-3 and TRBJ2-7, with D tentatively TRBD1 (5 bases). Germline V gives CDR1 SGHNT, CDR2 YENEEA. V lost 4 bases and J 11 bases, leaving 15 bases between the germline ends. This CDR3 contains 12 residues. This CDR3 reads CASSSVLTVEYV. The CDR3 region has the DNA TGTGCCAGCAGCTCAGTTCTGACAGTCGAGTACGTC.

A remark on this clonotype: At one end the junction does not follow the germline gene, possibly because of a read error. The rearrangement joins TRBV7-2 to TRBJ2-5; D remains ambiguous. This CDR3 is 14 amino acids long. Germline lookup yields CDR1 SGHTA and CDR2 FQGNSA. CDR3 DNA sequence: TGTGCCACCAGCTTAGGCGGCGAGCCAGATACCCAGTACTTC. Encoded protein: CATSLGGEPDTQYF.

This chain joins TRBV5-6 and TRBJ2-5, with a weak D call TRBD2 (5 bases). The CDR3 has 14 amino acids. Trimming pared 3 bases from V and 2 bases from J, leaving 11 bases between. CDR1 is SGHDT and CDR2 is YYEEEE in the germline V gene. CDR3 sequence (DNA): TGTGCCAGCAGCTGGGAGAGCGAGCAAGAGACCCAGTACTTC. It encodes CASSWESEQETQYF.

To note about this clonotype: Since the CDR3 does not end with the conserved phenylalanine or tryptophan, this likely comes from a read error. No DNA is shown, since the ends of the CDR3 on it are uncertain; the CDR3 is the one TCRdb lists. The gene calls are TRBV7-9 and TRBJ2-3; the table's D call, TRBD2, has no DNA check behind it. A total of 13 residues make up the CDR3, ends included. Germline V gene lookup returns CDR1 SEHNR and CDR2 FQNEAQ (reference sequence). CDR3 sequence: CASSDGPYEQYFG.

Here the CDR3 reads CASSDYHFTTEAFF. The CDR3 DNA sequence: TGTGCCAGCAGCGATTACCACTTCACCACTGAAGCTTTCTTT. This chain connects TRBV9 to TRBJ1-1; D remains ambiguous. Trimming shortened V by 3 bases and J by 4 bases, and 13 bases separated the two germline ends. The CDR3 is made up of 14 amino acids. Germline V gives CDR1 SGDLS, CDR2 YYNGEE.

This clonotype appeared once. The CDR3 ends on some other residue instead of the conserved phenylalanine or tryptophan, so this is likely a read error. No DNA is shown, since the ends of the CDR3 on it are uncertain; the CDR3 is the one TCRdb lists. The chain combines TRBV9 with TRBJ2-3; the tabulated D call, TRBD1, remains unverified against the DNA. The CDR3 spans 13 amino acids, including both terminal residues. CDR1 SGDLS and CDR2 YYNGEE come from the germline V gene. This CDR3 is CASGDEARNTGEL.

Details on this clonotype: One end of the junction does not line up with germline, which may come from a read error. The chain joins TRBV24-1 to TRBJ2-3; 7 positions agree with TRBD1. Germline loops: CDR1 KGHDR, CDR2 SFDVKD. This CDR3 is 13 amino acids long. The CDR3 sequence is CATGDENTGARYF. The CDR3 coding sequence is TGTGCCACCGGTGACGAGAACACAGGGGCGCGGTATTTT.

This clonotype occurred a few times. Relative to the germline gene, one junction end is altered; a read error may explain this. This chain links TRBV7-2 with TRBJ1-1; D remains ambiguous. The CDR3 spans 15 residues. The germline V gene encodes CDR1 SGHTA and CDR2 FQGNSA. DNA for the CDR3: TGCGCCAGCAGCCAAGGCCTTGCAGGTGGCAACACCTTCTTCTTT. It yields the protein CASSQGLAGGNTFFF.